This T cell receptor beta chain was captured in a study of cytotoxic CD8 clonotypes in ibrutinib-treated CLL. Sequencing was performed with immunoSEQ multiplex PCR; in TCRdb, only in-frame clones are kept and a portion is missing. The table shows around 150,000 clones, with approximately 80% occurring only once. This CDR3 has 15 residues. Germline lookup yields CDR1 SGHRS and CDR2 YFSETQ. Trimming left V 0 bases short and J 11 bases short, with 18 bases between. The genes are TRBV5-1 and TRBJ2-1; tentatively, D is TRBD2 (6 bases). Here the sequenced sample was PBMCs, taken after 36 months of ibrutinib treatment. The TCR was taken from a human donor with chronic lymphocytic leukemia. The CDR3 loop is CASSLGLEIWVKQFF. CDR3 sequence (DNA): TGCGCCAGCAGCTTGGGACTAGAAATTTGGGTGAAGCAGTTCTTC. Complete variable domain (other parts from reference TRBV5-1 and TRBJ2-1): KAGVTQTPRYLIKTRGQQVTLSCSPISGHRSVSWYQQTPGQGLQFLFEYFSETQRNKGNFPGRFSGRQFSNSRSEMNVSTLELGDSALYLCASSLGLEIWVKQFFGPGTRLTVL.